Shown below are 8 T cell receptor beta chains from a single sample sequenced in a study of T-cell memory formation after mild COVID-19 (dated by TCRdb to about 2021). The library was built by means of 5' RACE. The instrument was an Illumina NovaSeq 6000. TCRdb cleaned the public reads at Q25 with fastp, built clones with MiXCR and kept in-frame beta chains. Identical CDR3 proteins give one entry, which carries the most common genes and DNA. The sample yields 280,000 or so distinct CDR3 sequences; less than 9.5% were counted once. About 20% of the sample is in the top ten clones. The sample was PBMCs or a T cell subset sorted from them (not recorded which). These receptors were collected from a man aged 18 to 29 who had mild COVID-19 (a few samples of this study predate the infection). The sample titles of this study are shuffled in the database, so cell type and time point are left out; the donor was told from shared clones.

A few counts support this clonotype. The chain joins TRBV7-6 to TRBJ1-1; no firm D call. CDR1 is SGHVS, CDR2 FNYEAQ, per germline. Trimming took 5 bases from V and 3 from J, leaving 13 bases between them. This CDR3 has 14 residues. Written as DNA, the CDR3 is TGTGCCAGCAGCGCCAGTGAAGGGTACACTGAAGCTTTCTTT. Protein product: CASSASEGYTEAFF.

The chain is built from TRBV25-1 and TRBJ2-1; D unclear. This CDR3 is built from 17 residues. Germline V lookup: CDR1 MGHDK, CDR2 SYGVNS. V was cut by 2 bases and J by 8 bases, with 22 bases left in between. CDR3 in DNA: TGTGCCAGCAGTGAACAAAGGGTCCGAATAGGTGCGGATGAGCAGTTCTTC. It codes for CASSEQRVRIGADEQFF.

This clonotype appeared a few times. This chain links TRBV19 with TRBJ2-2, with D perhaps matching TRBD2 (5 bases). This CDR3 has 14 amino acids. V shed 7 bases and J shed 6 bases, with 15 bases lying between them. The V gene's germline CDR1 is LNHDA and CDR2 SQIVND (reference sequence). CDR3: CASNPLERAGELFF. In DNA form, the CDR3 reads TGTGCCAGTAATCCCCTCGAGAGGGCCGGGGAGCTGTTTTTT.

This clonotype has ten or more counts. The chain uses TRBV5-1 and TRBJ1-5; weak D call: TRBD1 (6 bases). This CDR3 is 13 amino acids long. Per the germline V gene, CDR1 is SGHRS and CDR2 is YFSETQ. V was cut by 2 bases and J by 4 bases, with 7 bases left in between. This CDR3 is CASSFRGNQPQHF. The CDR3 DNA is TGCGCCAGCAGCTTCAGGGGTAATCAGCCCCAGCATTTT.

The table lists this clonotype with a few counts. The chain links TRBV30 to TRBJ2-1, with D perhaps assigned TRBD1 or TRBD2 (6 bases each). Germline CDR1 is GTSNPN and CDR2 is SVGIG (reference sequence). Deletions cut 5 bases from V and 7 bases from J, with 18 bases between. CDR3 length equals 14 residues. CDR3 protein: CAWLGWGALNEQFF. DNA of the CDR3: TGTGCCTGGCTAGGATGGGGGGCCTTAAATGAGCAGTTCTTC.

This clonotype was found a few times. The CDR3 protein is CASSQDRGLSGAEAFF. Written as DNA, the CDR3 is TGCGCCAGCAGCCAAGATCGAGGACTCTCTGGAGCTGAAGCTTTCTTT. J is TRBJ1-1 and V is TRBV4-3; D is unresolved. Between the trimmed V and J ends, which lost 0 bases and 6 bases, there was a span of 17 bases. CDR1 is LGHNA and CDR2 is YSLEER in the germline V gene. The CDR3 loop spans 16 amino acids.

The CDR3 protein is CASSLASGAYEQYV. CDR3 nucleotide sequence: TGTGCCAGCAGCTTAGCTAGCGGGGCCTACGAGCAGTACGTC. The chain has TRBV7-3 and TRBJ2-7; 9 nucleotides agree with TRBD2. With 2 bases clipped from V and 2 bases from J, the junction kept 1 base outside the gene matches. The germline V gene has CDR1 SGHTA and CDR2 FQGTGA. The CDR3 sequence is 14 residues long.

The J gene is TRBJ2-1, the V gene TRBV11-3; D gene unclear. CDR3 length equals 14 residues. In germline, CDR1 is SGHNT, CDR2 YENEEA. The germline V and J ends were trimmed by 3 bases and 3 bases, with 9 bases remaining between them. CDR3 in DNA: TGTGCCAGCAGCTTGGGAAATCTCTACAATGAGCAGTTCTTC. It codes for CASSLGNLYNEQFF.